This T cell receptor beta chain came from a study of CD8 T cells in Susac syndrome. The CDR3 has 15 amino acids. J lost 4 bases, V lost 9 bases, and 9 bases had no gene match. Germline V CDR1 and CDR2: MNHEY, SMNVEV (reference sequence). The sequenced target, TCR beta, came from blood CD8+ and CD4+ T cells. Negative isolation was applied to CD8+ and CD4+ T cells, and FACS enrichment was applied to TEMRA cells. After extraction with the RNeasy kit, roughly 0.45 to 1 ug of the RNA was reverse transcribed using random hexamers. Amplification of TCR beta CDR3 spanned 54 Vbeta and 13 Jbeta via immunoSEQ multiplex PCR. TCRdb redid the calling of the immunoSEQ multiplex PCR reads with MiXCR, one entry per CDR3 protein. In the table there are about 440,000 distinct CDR3 sequences, approximately 85% of which are singletons. The count of this clonotype is one.

Input material: CD8+ T cells from PBMCs. This TCR was recovered from a human donor with multiple sclerosis. This chain links TRBV27 with TRBJ2-7, with 13 bases matching TRBD2. The CDR3 region is CASTRGLAGVYEQYF. Written as DNA, the CDR3 is TGTGCCAGTACCCGAGGACTAGCGGGAGTGTACGAGCAGTACTTC.